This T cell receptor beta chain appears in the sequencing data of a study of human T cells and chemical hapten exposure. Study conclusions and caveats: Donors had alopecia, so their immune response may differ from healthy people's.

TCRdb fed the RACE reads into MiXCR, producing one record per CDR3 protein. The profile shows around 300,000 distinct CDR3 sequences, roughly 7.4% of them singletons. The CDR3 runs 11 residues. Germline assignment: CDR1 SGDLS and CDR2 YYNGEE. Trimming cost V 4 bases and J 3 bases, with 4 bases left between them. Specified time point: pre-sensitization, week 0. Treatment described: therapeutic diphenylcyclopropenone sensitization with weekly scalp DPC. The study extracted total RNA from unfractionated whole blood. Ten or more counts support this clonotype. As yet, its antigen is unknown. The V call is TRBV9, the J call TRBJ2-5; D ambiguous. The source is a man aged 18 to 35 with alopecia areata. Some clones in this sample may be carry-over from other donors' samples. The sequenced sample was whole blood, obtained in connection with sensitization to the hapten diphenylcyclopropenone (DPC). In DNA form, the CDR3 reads TGTGCCAGCAGCACCAAAGAGACCCAGTACTTC. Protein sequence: CASSTKETQYF. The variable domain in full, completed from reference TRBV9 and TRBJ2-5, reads DSGVTQTPKHLITATGQRVTLRCSPRSGDLSVYWYQQSLDQGLQFLIQYYNGEERAKGNILERFSAQQFPDLHSELNLSSLELGDSALYFCASSTKETQYFGPGTRLLVL.